The sequence of this T cell receptor beta chain was determined in a study of response to subunit inactivated influenza vaccine. Overall study results and limits: With each seasonal influenza vaccination, the authors suggested, few new T cells are recruited.

This clonotype was counted at least ten times. Its target is unknown. TCRdb reprocessed the RT-PCR reads with MiXCR, giving one entry per CDR3 protein. This table holds approximately 480,000 distinct CDR3 sequences, 9.5% to 12% found once. The receptor was derived from a man aged 50-60 years who received an inactivated influenza vaccine. The material sequenced was PBMCs from blood, taken 45 days after vaccination.

The CDR3 DNA reads as TGTGCCACCAGCAGAGGAAGATACAATGAGCAGTTCTTC. It translates to CATSRGRYNEQFF. The chain combines TRBV15 with TRBJ2-1; no firm D call. Per germline, CDR1 LNHNV and CDR2 YYDKDF (reference sequence). Trimming left V 1 base short and J 4 bases short, with 5 bases between. The CDR3 covers 13 residues.